This TCR beta chain was recorded in a study of cytomegalovirus exposure and HLA in healthy donors. Across the study: Unique TCRs from HLA-typed donors, 65 million to 85 million of them, were held in an early data release. Study observations and caveats: Most TCR sequences proved rare, with some public TCRs found in many donors.

A remark on this clone: Its target is unknown.

Germline CDR1 and CDR2: LNHDA and SQIVND (reference sequence). The ends lost 5 bases at V and 6 bases at J; junction bases unmatched: 11. This CDR3 comprises 16 residues. Researchers ran the PCR with 60 Vbeta and 13 Jbeta primers. This table comes from immunoSEQ multiplex PCR, and its TCRdb copy is limited to in-frame clones, with some not included. This table has tens of thousands of clones, 78% appearing once. Sequencing used PBMCs. The chain combines TRBV19 with TRBJ2-7, with 12 bases lining up with TRBD2. This TCR was sampled from a woman aged 40 to 50 in good health and CMV-seropositive. CDR3: CASSPGRLAGALEQYF. DNA for the CDR3: TGTGCCAGTAGTCCCGGTAGACTAGCGGGAGCTCTCGAGCAGTACTTC.